This T cell receptor beta chain stems from a study of PD-L1 blockade in urothelial cancer (dated by TCRdb to about 2017). About the study as a whole: Every patient began therapy in 2014 and was given atezolizumab 1,200 mg intravenously every 3 weeks. In the same patients, pretreatment tumors underwent whole exome sequencing and RNA sequencing in addition to TCR sequencing. Patients had an ECOG performance status of 0 or 1 and had received between 0 and 3 prior chemotherapy regimens. Blood samples gave median yields of around 140,000 T cells and 82,636 unique TCRs, along with a median clonality of around 0.075. Durable clinical benefit meant progression-free survival longer than 6 months, and TCR features were also tested against progression-free and overall survival. About 85% of the roughly 29 patients were males with bladder-origin urothelial cancer, and 18 of 29 reported a prior smoking history. An exploratory multi-omic analysis was conducted of the somatic, immune and clinical correlates of response to PD-L1 blockade with atezolizumab in urothelial cancer. Pretreatment tumor samples, along with matched peripheral blood serially collected before and after atezolizumab treatment, were subjected to TCR sequencing. Nine patients achieved durable clinical benefit and 20 did not. Pretreatment blood TCR-seq was available for under 35 patients, at least one posttreatment blood collection was obtained for approximately 25 patients, and tumor TCR-seq was available for approximately 25 patients. Blood samples were analyzed at two time points: 3 weeks after treatment start (second dose) and 6 weeks after treatment start. Study-wide conclusions, independent of this receptor: A pretreatment peripheral blood TCR clonality below the median was linked to improved progression-free and overall survival. Among patients with durable benefit, tumor-associated TCR clones showed greater expansion in peripheral blood 3 weeks after treatment started (n of about 20, p = 0.022). Because the sample size was small (n ≈ 28) and many of the analyses were exploratory, the results are meant to be hypothesis-generating.

Explained via the paper, the time point label denotes: peripheral blood 6 weeks after treatment start. A cohort of around 29 patients with locally advanced or metastatic urothelial carcinoma, treated at Memorial Sloan Kettering on a trial protocol, was included. Peripheral blood mononuclear cells were collected from each patient pretreatment and during treatment, giving between 1 and 8 total time points per patient. The Qiagen DNeasy Blood extraction kit was used to purify genomic DNA from total PBMCs and tumor samples. PBMCs were collected pretreatment and during treatment and were isolated and stored as previously described. Each PCR received spiked-in synthetic TCR analog templates so that absolute template abundance could be estimated from read counts. Using the immunoSEQ assay, TCRbeta CDR3 regions were amplified from genomic DNA with bias-controlled V and J gene primers. Sequencing of rearranged TCRbeta segments was performed at approximately 20X coverage. Per the authors' processing: Clustering was used to correct sequencing errors, and CDR3s were annotated against IMGT so that V, D and J genes could be assigned. Downstream analyses used only productive TCRbeta rearrangements and left out out-of-frame or stop-codon sequences. Clonality was computed as one minus Shannon entropy normalized by the log of the number of unique productive sequences. Fisher's exact test with Benjamini-Hochberg correction, at a threshold of adjusted p below 0.01, was used to find clones that differed between time points or between blood and tumor. As stored in TCRdb, this immuneACCESS dataset retains in-frame rearrangements with V and J assigned. A fraction of the clones does not appear; measured against another copy, unresolved V genes explain less than half of the discrepancy, and the remainder lacks a known reason. D and trimming come from the DNA, and the V and J calls and clone size come from that table. This sample gives around 110,000 clones in total; roughly 90% of them show up just once. The ten biggest clones cover more than 1.5% of the sample.

Trimming leaves V shorter by 1 base and J shorter by 9 bases, with the junction holding 11 bases beyond the gene matches. The CDR1 and CDR2 encoded by the germline V gene (reference sequence) are SSHAT and FNYEAQ. The CDR3 has 15 amino acids, counting the end cysteine and phenylalanine. Only CDR3 DNA is held: 45 bases, read in frame from base 1. Comment on this clone: Its antigen is currently not known. No per-base quality is available; no much larger clone lies one base away.

Sample: PBMCs, taken around atezolizumab (anti-PD-L1) treatment. The TCR originated in a man aged 55 to 70 with urothelial cancer. The rearrangement joined TRBV7-7 to TRBJ2-7, and 8 bases in between align with TRBD2. Here the CDR3 is given as CASSLDSGVTGVQYF. The nucleotide sequence reads as follows: TGTGCCAGCAGCTTAGATAGCGGGGTGACTGGGGTGCAGTACTTC.